This TCR beta chain was captured by sequencing in a study of blood T cells in healthy people across ages (dated by TCRdb to 2014 to 2015). In the study overall: In model experiments, roughly one uniquely barcoded TCR beta cDNA molecule per two T cells was captured by template switching. Using deep sequencing normalized with unique cDNA molecular identifiers, the study measured how TCR beta repertoire diversity changes with age. Four age groups were formed from the donors: young (average about 17 years), middle-aged (just under 40), aged (around 68) and long-lived (around 82). Donors of different ages were randomly distributed across sequencing lanes to avoid experimental bias. Using the same blood draw, the study looked at two additional independent replicas of 1 million unique cDNA reads for two donors, one aged 18 to 30 and the other aged 80 or older.

The 39 donors, aged 6 to 90 years, were systemically healthy Caucasian individuals from Russia. Each donor gave ten milliliters of peripheral blood, collected into EDTA-treated Vacutainer tubes. Ficoll-Paque density-gradient centrifugation was used to isolate PBMCs, with at least 6.5 million per sample. Total RNA was extracted from PBMCs with Trizol reagent, with at least 6 micrograms obtained per sample. Naive CD45RAhigh/CD27high T cell percentages were measured by flow cytometry on a PBMC aliquot from every donor. Relative to germline, V is missing 3 bases and J is missing 3 bases, with 8 bases of the junction outside any gene match. CDR1 and CDR2, looked up from the germline V gene, are SNHLY and FYNNEI. The CDR3, cysteine through phenylalanine, is 16 amino acids long. Only the CDR3 region is kept as DNA, spanning 48 bases read in frame from base 1. The full study reports these points: Conclusive comparison of naive and antigen-experienced compartments was prevented by the profiling of bulk unsorted PBMCs. Estimates of total diversity from one million sequenced T cells were regarded as lower bounds and underestimates. Compared with the aged group, the long-lived group had more naive CD4+ T cells, fewer expanded clones and increased TCR diversity, suggesting age selection. Observed TCR beta diversity correlated strongly with the percentage of naive T cells measured by flow cytometry. Observed TCR beta diversity per million T cells fell roughly linearly with age, and a significant reduction was already apparent by age about 38. Because donor CMV infection status was unknown, age-related changes in expanded clonotypes were potentially confounded.

The library was built by means of 5' RACE. Data came from an Illumina HiSeq 2500. A second PCR of about 7 to 12 cycles was run with a J-beta primer mix and a sample-barcoded 5' primer. A unique molecular identifier was introduced onto each TCR beta cDNA molecule by a template-switch 5' adaptor carrying 12 random nucleotides. Each sample yielded at least 2.5 million CDR3-containing paired-end reads. The Mint cDNA synthesis kit, primed by a TRBC-specific oligonucleotide, was used to synthesize first-strand cDNA from all RNA. After uracil-DNA glycosylase treatment, a first 18-cycle PCR used universal primers M1SS and BC2_uni_R on all cDNA. Concerning the study's data processing: For normalization, 1 million high-quality reads, each with a distinct molecular identifier, were randomly selected from each sample. Instead of being binned into consensus sequences, reads with shared molecular identifiers were discarded. CDR3 identification, clonotype clustering and error correction used MiTCR with a Q25 quality threshold and the strictest error-elimination algorithm. A nonparametric unseen species model using Euler transformation provided a lower-bound estimate of total TCR beta diversity. Clones were called with MiXCR by TCRdb after fastp trimmed the public reads at Q25, and only in-frame beta chains were retained. Rows matching on CDR3 protein sequence are summarized as one entry with the most common DNA and genes. TCRdb's processing, not the authors', yielded these V and J calls. The sample contains some 710,000 distinct CDR3 sequences, about half of them found a single time. The ten largest clones capture around a sixth of the sample.

On this clonotype itself: Its target antigen remains unknown. One base away there is no much larger clone; base qualities are not given.

The receptor's source is a man older than 75 in good health. Specimen: blood. Here the chain combines TRBV2 and TRBJ2-7, and 10 bases in between align with TRBD2. The bases are TGTGCCAGCAGTGATGCTAGCGGGGGACTCCACTACGAGCAGTACTTC. The resulting protein is CASSDASGGLHYEQYF. Extended through the reference TRBV2 and TRBJ2-7 proteins, this CDR3 yields the full variable domain: EPEVTQTPSHQVTQMGQEVILRCVPISNHLYFYWYRQILGQKVEFLVSFYNNEISEKSEIFDDQFSVERPDGSNFTLKIRSTKLEDSAMYFCASSDASGGLHYEQYFGPGTRLTVT.